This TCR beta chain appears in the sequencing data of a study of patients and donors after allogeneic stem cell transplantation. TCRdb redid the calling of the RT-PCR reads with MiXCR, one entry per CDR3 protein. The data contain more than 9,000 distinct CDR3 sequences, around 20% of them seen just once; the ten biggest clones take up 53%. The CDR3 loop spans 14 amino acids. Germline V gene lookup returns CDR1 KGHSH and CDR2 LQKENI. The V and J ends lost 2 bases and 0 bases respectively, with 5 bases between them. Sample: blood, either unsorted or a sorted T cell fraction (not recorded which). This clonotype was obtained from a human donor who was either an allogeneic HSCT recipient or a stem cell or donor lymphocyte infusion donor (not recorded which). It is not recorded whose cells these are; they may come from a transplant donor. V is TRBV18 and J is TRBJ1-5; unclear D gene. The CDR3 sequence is CASSPGYSNQPQHF. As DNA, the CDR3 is TGTGCCAGCTCACCAGGGTATAGCAATCAGCCCCAGCATTTT.